The clone carrying this T cell receptor (beta chain) was picked up one time. CDR1 and CDR2 (germline): MNHNS, SASEGT. V was clipped by 5 bases and J by 6 bases; unmatched bases: 7. The CDR3 is 15 amino acids. The sample originates from a study of CD4 and CD8 cells across lung adenocarcinoma regions. TCRdb reprocessed the PCR reads with MiXCR, giving one entry per CDR3 protein. Here the sample spans 3,000 to 4,000 distinct CDR3 sequences, less than 70% being singletons. Samples came from patients with localized non-small cell lung adenocarcinoma. The sequenced sample was CD4+ T cells from the margin of a lung tumor. The chain employs TRBV6-1 and TRBJ2-1; 10 positions match TRBD2. The receptor's source is a male donor with lung adenocarcinoma. The CD4 and CD8 labels of this study may be unreliable. CDR3 in amino acids: CASSRTSGEGNEQFF. The CDR3 DNA follows: TGTGCCAGCAGTCGAACTAGCGGGGAGGGCAATGAGCAGTTCTTC.